The 21 T cell receptor beta chains below come from one sample, sequenced in a study of blood T cells in healthy people across ages. Combining a sample-barcoded 5' primer with a J-beta primer mix, a second PCR ran for roughly 7 to 11 cycles. TCRdb recomputed calls from the 5' RACE reads with MiXCR, one row per CDR3 protein. The repertoire holds about 400,000 distinct CDR3 sequences, approximately 51% seen once, with 45% to 60% in the top ten. Material: blood. The receptors stem from a man aged 60-69 years in good health.

The chain carries TRBV12-3 or TRBV12-4 and TRBJ2-5; 7 bases agree with TRBD2. The assigned J gene may be wrong: the sequence end matches TRBJ2-4 better. CDR3 size: 13 residues. CDR3 in DNA: TGTGCCAGCAGCGGACTAGGGAAAAACATTCAGTACTTC. Its protein is CASSGLGKNIQYF.

V is TRBV4-2 and J is TRBJ2-3; 8 bases align to TRBD2. With V trimmed by 5 bases and J by 3 bases, 1 base remained unmatched. Per germline, CDR1 LGHNA and CDR2 YNFKEQ. CDR3 length: 13 amino acids. The CDR3 DNA is TGTGCCAGCAGCTCGGGGGGGACAGATACGCAGTATTTT. Translation: CASSSGGTDTQYF.

This clonotype was recorded a few times. V and J are TRBV2 and TRBJ2-1, with D possibly TRBD1 on 6 matching bases. The CDR3 contains 15 residues. V was pared by 1 base and J by 8 bases, with 15 bases between. CDR1 and CDR2 from the germline V gene are SNHLY and FYNNEI. The CDR3 coding sequence is TGTGCCAGCAGTGAAGGGCCAGGGGTCGGCCATGAGCAGTTCTTC. Protein product: CASSEGPGVGHEQFF.

The table lists this clonotype with a few counts. J is TRBJ1-2 and V is TRBV6-5; TRBD1 aligns across 8 bases. J gave up 4 bases and V 4 bases, and 8 bases lay outside the gene matches. The CDR3 contains 15 residues. Germline CDR1 MNHEY, CDR2 SVGAGI. The CDR3 region has the DNA TGTGCCAGCAGTTTTGAGGACAGGGACCTCTATGGCTACACCTTC. As protein: CASSFEDRDLYGYTF.

The rearrangement uses TRBV9 and TRBJ2-4; the D gene is possibly TRBD2 (6 bases). Matching the DNA end better, TRBJ2-7 makes the J call doubtful. Per germline, CDR1 SGDLS and CDR2 YYNGEE. The CDR3 consists of 14 residues. CDR3 amino acids: CASSVGGYDYEQYF. In nucleotides, the CDR3 is TGTGCCAGCAGCGTTGGGGGGTACGACTACGAGCAGTACTTC.

V is TRBV5-6 and J is TRBJ2-2, with D tentatively TRBD2 (6 bases). Germline CDR1 SGHDT, CDR2 YYEEEE. There are 18 residues in the CDR3. Trimming removed 4 bases at V and 3 bases at J, with 22 bases between. This CDR3 reads CASSPTRQRRVYTGELFF. The CDR3 bases are TGTGCCAGCAGCCCTACCCGACAAAGGAGGGTATACACCGGGGAGCTGTTTTTT.

The chain has TRBV20-1 and TRBJ2-1, with D unclear. The CDR3 loop spans 14 amino acids. The germline V gene encodes CDR1 DFQATT and CDR2 SNEGSKA (reference sequence). Trimming stripped 3 bases from V and 0 bases from J, with 9 bases between. The CDR3 loop reads CSASSRVSYNEQFF. The CDR3 DNA reads TGCAGTGCTAGTAGTCGGGTCTCCTACAATGAGCAGTTCTTC.

This clonotype was observed a few times. A much more abundant neighbour one base away suggests this may be a read error. The chain carries TRBV28 and TRBJ1-2, with TRBD1 matching 7 bases. CDR1 is MDHEN, CDR2 SYDVKM, per germline. V dropped 6 bases and J dropped 10; count of bases not matched to a gene: 8. The CDR3 extends over 12 amino acids. The CDR3 region has the DNA TGTGCCAGCAGAGGGGGCACGAAGCCCTACACCTTC. Protein sequence: CASRGGTKPYTF.

The chain links TRBV5-1 to TRBJ2-1; D gene ambiguous. The germline V and J ends were trimmed by 5 bases and 10 bases, with 22 bases remaining between them. Germline CDR1 and CDR2: SGHRS and YFSETQ. This CDR3 contains 15 residues. The CDR3 is CASSHATTALGEQFF. Written as DNA, the CDR3 is TGCGCCAGCAGTCACGCAACTACGGCACTTGGCGAGCAGTTCTTC.

The chain combines TRBV9 with TRBJ2-3; TRBD2 agrees at 12 bases. The CDR3 totals 17 residues. The germline V gene encodes CDR1 SGDLS and CDR2 YYNGEE. Trimming cost V 1 base and J 5 bases; bases outside gene matches: 8. The CDR3 sequence: CASSVSASGGAGDTQYF. In DNA form, the CDR3 reads TGTGCCAGCAGCGTATCGGCTAGCGGGGGGGCCGGAGATACGCAGTATTTT.

J is TRBJ2-3 and V is TRBV7-9, with 7 bases matching TRBD2. Germline assignment: CDR1 SEHNR and CDR2 FQNEAQ (reference sequence). The ends lost 4 bases at V and 2 bases at J; junction bases unmatched: 3. The CDR3 sequence is 14 residues long. The CDR3 DNA is TGTGCCAGCAGCTCCGGGGACTACACAGATACGCAGTATTTT. Its protein is CASSSGDYTDTQYF.

The chain couples TRBV20-1 to TRBJ2-3; maybe TRBD2 (6 bases). Trimming shortened V by 5 bases and J by 0 bases, and 15 bases separated the two germline ends. CDR1 is DFQATT and CDR2 is SNEGSKA in the germline V gene (reference sequence). This CDR3 is 15 amino acids long. In nucleotides, the CDR3 is TGCAGTGCTTCCCCGGGACTTATAAGCACAGATACGCAGTATTTT. This sequence encodes CSASPGLISTDTQYF.

This clonotype was seen at least ten times. J is TRBJ2-6 and V is TRBV2; 7 nucleotides agree with TRBD1. With V trimmed by 6 bases and J by 0 bases, 5 bases remained unmatched. Looked up from germline, CDR1 is SNHLY and CDR2 is FYNNEI. The CDR3 spans 16 residues. DNA for the CDR3: TGTGCCAGCAGCCGGGACAGCTCCTCTGGGGCCAACGTCCTGACTTTC. Translation: CASSRDSSSGANVLTF.

This clonotype was counted a few times. The chain links TRBV5-1 to TRBJ2-1; D tentatively fits TRBD1 or TRBD2 (5 bases each). The germline V gene has CDR1 SGHRS and CDR2 YFSETQ. The CDR3 spans 16 residues. Trimming took 0 bases from V and 3 from J, leaving 13 bases between them. CDR3 bases: TGCGCCAGCAGCTTGGCCGGGATAGGGGTCTACAATGAGCAGTTCTTC. Encoded protein: CASSLAGIGVYNEQFF.

This clonotype was counted only a few times. CDR3: CASSQGSSSYNEQFF. The DNA for the CDR3 is TGCGCCAGCAGCCAAGGCTCTAGCTCCTACAATGAGCAGTTCTTC. The V gene is TRBV4-3, the J gene TRBJ2-1; D remains ambiguous. Germline assignment: CDR1 LGHNA and CDR2 YSLEER. CDR3 size: 15 residues. V was cut by 1 base and J by 0 bases, with 7 bases left in between.

This chain links TRBV20-1 with TRBJ1-1; D unresolved. Germline CDR1 is DFQATT and CDR2 is SNEGSKA (reference sequence). The CDR3 is 12 amino acids. The V and J ends lost 6 bases and 1 base respectively, with 9 bases between them. The CDR3 spells CSARTWNTEAFF. CDR3 sequence (DNA): TGCAGTGCAAGGACCTGGAACACTGAAGCTTTCTTT.

The chain links TRBV6-1 to TRBJ1-5; no clear D. The CDR3 has 15 residues. Germline CDR1 is MNHNS and CDR2 is SASEGT. V was cut by 0 bases and J by 4 bases, with 10 bases left in between. DNA of the CDR3: TGTGCCAGCAGTGAAGCCGGGAATAGAAATCAGCCCCAGCATTTT. This translates into CASSEAGNRNQPQHF.

Regarding this clonotype: This may stem from a read error, because a much larger clone lies one nucleotide away. The V gene is TRBV12-3 or TRBV12-4, the J gene TRBJ1-5; D gene ambiguous. Trimming took 6 bases from V and 7 from J, leaving 16 bases between them. This CDR3 is 14 amino acids long. The CDR3, as DNA: TGTGCCAGCAGCCTTTCTGGGGAGAACCAGCCCCAGCATTTT. Its protein product is CASSLSGENQPQHF.

This rearrangement joins TRBV4-3 to TRBJ2-3, with a possible D match to TRBD1 (6 bases). The germline V gene encodes CDR1 LGHNA and CDR2 YSLEER. The ends were cut back, 0 bases at V and 6 bases at J, with 13 bases in the middle. The CDR3 consists of 15 residues. CDR3 amino acids: CASSQDRLTGDTQYF. CDR3 bases: TGCGCCAGCAGCCAAGACCGCCTCACAGGGGATACGCAGTATTTT.

This clonotype was counted between two and nine times. The chain combines TRBV5-1 with TRBJ2-3; no clear D. V shed 4 bases and J shed 0 bases, with 9 bases lying between them. CDR1 is SGHRS and CDR2 is YFSETQ in the germline V gene. The CDR3 covers 14 residues. The CDR3 region has the DNA TGCGCCAGCAGCATTCAGGATAGCACAGATACGCAGTATTTT. Its translation: CASSIQDSTDTQYF.

This clonotype was observed a few times. The chain links TRBV25-1 to TRBJ2-3; no clear D gene. Germline CDR1 and CDR2: MGHDK and SYGVNS. The CDR3 contains 13 residues. V was pared by 0 bases and J by 8 bases, with 9 bases between. Written as DNA, the CDR3 is TGTGCCAGCAGTGAATACAAACTCGCTACGCAGTATTTT. Translation gives CASSEYKLATQYF.